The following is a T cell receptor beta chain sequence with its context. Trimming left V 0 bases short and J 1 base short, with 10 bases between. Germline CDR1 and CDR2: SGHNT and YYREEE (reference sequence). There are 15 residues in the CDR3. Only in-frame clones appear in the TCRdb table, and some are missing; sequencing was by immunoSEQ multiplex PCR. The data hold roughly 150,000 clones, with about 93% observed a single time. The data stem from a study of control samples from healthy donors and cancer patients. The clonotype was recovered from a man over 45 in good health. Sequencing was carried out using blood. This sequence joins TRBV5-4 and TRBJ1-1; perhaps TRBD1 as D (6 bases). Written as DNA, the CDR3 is TGTGCCAGCAGCTTGGATCGGGGGGCGAACACTGAAGCTTTCTTT. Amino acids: CASSLDRGANTEAFF.